Below are 27 T cell receptor beta chains sequenced from a single sample in a study of spatial heterogeneity in lung cancer. General study findings and limits: Counts that tracked tumor mutation counts were those of expanded intratumoral alpha and beta TCRs.

The antigens these receptors bind are not known. Time point given: sample taken at primary tumor resection. TCRdb reprocessed the 5' RACE reads via MiXCR and lists one record per CDR3 protein. Among 9,000 to 13,000 distinct CDR3 sequences listed, around 8% were seen once. This specimen was lung tumor tissue, taken at surgery. Receptor source: a female donor with early-stage non-small cell lung cancer.

Many counts were recorded for this clonotype. With the library built for alpha chains, this beta chain is off target and its frequency is not meaningful. The V gene is TRBV5-1, the J gene TRBJ2-2, with TRBD2 as a possible D gene (6 bases). V shed 4 bases and J shed 5 bases, with 15 bases lying between them. CDR3 length: 15 amino acids. Germline CDR1 is SGHRS and CDR2 is YFSETQ. The CDR3 region is CASSGGTQWTGELFF. In nucleotides, the CDR3 is TGCGCCAGCAGCGGCGGGACCCAATGGACCGGGGAGCTGTTTTTT.

Sample share makes this clonotype medium-sized. This beta chain was picked up by a library intended for alpha chains and is off target, so its count carries little meaning. The chain is built from TRBV5-4 and TRBJ1-1; no clear D. This CDR3 is built from 13 residues. Germline CDR1 reads SGHNT; CDR2 reads YYREEE (reference sequence). V lost 3 bases to trimming and J lost 6 bases, with 12 bases between them. This CDR3 is CASSSARVAEAFF. CDR3 coding DNA: TGTGCCAGCAGCTCCGCCCGGGTCGCTGAAGCTTTCTTT.

This clonotype is deemed medium-sized. As an off-target read in a library built for alpha chains, this beta chain has a frequency of little significance. The chain combines TRBV4-3 with TRBJ1-5; D is uncertain. V was clipped by 0 bases and J by 5 bases, with 5 bases between them. Per germline, CDR1 LGHNA and CDR2 YSLEER. This CDR3 is 13 amino acids long. CDR3 sequence reads: CASSQDSHQPQHF. In nucleotides, the CDR3 is TGCGCCAGCAGCCAAGATTCCCATCAGCCCCAGCATTTT.

This clonotype qualifies as medium-sized. As an off-target read in a library built for alpha chains, this beta chain has a frequency of little significance. V is TRBV7-9 and J is TRBJ1-1, with 8 bases fitting TRBD1. J was trimmed by 4 bases and V by 2 bases; bases with no gene match: 3. CDR1 and CDR2 (germline): SEHNR, FQNEAQ (reference sequence). This CDR3 spans 14 amino acids. CDR3: CASSLQQGGTEAFF. CDR3 bases: TGTGCCAGCAGCTTACAACAGGGGGGCACTGAAGCTTTCTTT.

This clonotype occurred many times. This beta chain represents an off-target read in a library built for alpha chains; its size is of limited meaning. The chain links TRBV7-9 to TRBJ2-3; 13 bases match TRBD2. V shed 4 bases and J 4 bases; nucleotides not matched to a gene: 14. This CDR3 spans 19 amino acids. Germline V gene lookup returns CDR1 SEHNR and CDR2 FQNEAQ (reference sequence). CDR3 nucleotide sequence: TGTGCCAGCAGCTCCCGACTAGCGGGGGGCCGAGGGGGCCCAGATACGCAGTATTTT. Protein: CASSSRLAGGRGGPDTQYF.

Of note for this clonotype: Found in a library prepared for alpha chains, this beta chain is an off-target read, and its abundance has little meaning. This sequence joins TRBV29-1 and TRBJ2-3; TRBD1 matches at 9 bases. The germline V gene encodes CDR1 SQVTM and CDR2 ANQGSEA. V was clipped by 6 bases and J by 6 bases; unmatched bases: 10. This CDR3 spans 14 amino acids. CDR3 bases: TGCAGCGTCGCGGACAGGGGCCAGTCGGATACGCAGTATTTT. It yields the protein CSVADRGQSDTQYF.

Points on this clonotype: As an off-target read in a library built for alpha chains, this beta chain has a frequency of little significance. The rearrangement uses TRBV5-1 and TRBJ2-3; TRBD1 matches 7 bases. V trimming: 4 bases; J trimming: 2 bases; junction bases outside the gene matches: 10. Germline V gene data show CDR1 as SGHRS and CDR2 as YFSETQ. This CDR3 has 16 amino acids. The CDR3: CASSPGDSRVTDTQYF. CDR3 in DNA: TGCGCCAGCAGCCCCGGGGACAGTAGAGTCACAGATACGCAGTATTTT.

This clonotype was counted many times. Because the library targeted alpha chains, this beta chain is an off-target read whose size means little. The DNA of the CDR3 is TGCAGTGCTAGCTTAATCACTGAAGCTTTCTTT. Amino acids: CSASLITEAFF. The chain is built from TRBV20-1 and TRBJ1-1; D gene uncertain. V was cut by 3 bases and J by 4 bases, with 6 bases left in between. Germline V gene lookup returns CDR1 DFQATT and CDR2 SNEGSKA (reference sequence). This CDR3 spans 11 amino acids.

This clonotype was observed a handful of times. In a library made to pick up alpha chains, this beta chain is a stray read with a size that means little. CDR3 DNA sequence: TGTGCCAGCAGCCGCGGCCCTAGCTCCGATGAGCAGTTCTTC. Protein: CASSRGPSSDEQFF. V usage is TRBV3-1 and J usage is TRBJ2-1; possible D gene TRBD2, 5 bases. There are 14 residues in the CDR3. V lost 4 bases to trimming and J lost 8 bases, with 15 bases between them. Germline values: CDR1 LGHDT, CDR2 YNNKEL (reference sequence).

This clonotype was recorded at least ten times. Little can be read into the size of this beta chain, an off-target read in a library designed for alpha chains. The chain carries TRBV28 and TRBJ1-6, with TRBD1 matching over 7 bases. J gave up 0 bases and V 6 bases, and 5 bases lay outside the gene matches. The CDR3 loop spans 16 amino acids. Germline lookup yields CDR1 MDHEN and CDR2 SYDVKM. DNA for the CDR3: TGTGCCAGCAGGCCGACAGGGAGCTCCTATAATTCACCCCTCCACTTT. This codes for CASRPTGSSYNSPLHF. Looking up the rest from reference TRBV28 and TRBJ1-6 gives the full variable domain: DVKVTQSSRYLVKRTGEKVFLECVQDMDHENMFWYRQDPGLGLRLIYFSYDVKMKEKGDIPEGYSVSREKKERFSLILESASTNQTSMYLCASRPTGSSYNSPLHFGNGTRLTVT.

This clonotype was seen many times. This beta chain represents an off-target read in a library built for alpha chains; its size is of limited meaning. The rearrangement links TRBV6-1 to TRBJ2-4, with TRBD2 as a possible D gene (6 bases). The CDR3 loop spans 14 amino acids. The germline gives CDR1 MNHNS, CDR2 SASEGT. V was trimmed by 5 bases and J by 8 bases, leaving 16 bases between them. The CDR3 sequence: CASSTEGRSDIQYF. The CDR3 nucleotides are TGTGCCAGCAGTACCGAGGGGAGGTCGGACATTCAGTACTTC.

This clonotype was recorded many times. A read error may account for a junction end that differs from germline. This beta chain came through as a stray read in a library set up for alpha chains, and its size says little. The chain joins TRBV15 to TRBJ2-2; D might be TRBD2 (5 bases). CDR1 and CDR2 (germline): LNHNV, YYDKDF (reference sequence). The CDR3 contains 14 residues. Here the CDR3 reads CATSNVVNTGELFF. CDR3 DNA: TGTGCCACGAGCAATGTCGTGAACACCGGGGAGCTGTTTTTC.

This clonotype is medium-sized in the sample. Because this beta chain is a stray read in a library intended to capture alpha chains, its abundance should not be given much weight. The chain joins TRBV6-5 to TRBJ1-5; 8 nucleotides align to TRBD1. Germline values: CDR1 MNHEY, CDR2 SVGAGI. V was pared by 3 bases and J by 1 base, with 2 bases of the junction left unmatched. The CDR3 has 15 amino acids. The CDR3 DNA reads TGTGCCAGCAGTTATACAGGGGGGAGCAATCAGCCCCAGCATTTT. This codes for CASSYTGGSNQPQHF.

A few counts support this clonotype. The library was built for alpha chains, so this beta chain is an off-target read and its size means little. This rearrangement joins TRBV20-1 to TRBJ2-6; D might be TRBD2 (5 bases). CDR3 length: 15 amino acids. V was shortened by 3 bases and J by 2 bases, with 11 bases between the two germline ends. CDR1 is DFQATT, CDR2 SNEGSKA, per germline (reference sequence). The CDR3 is CSASILGAGANVLTF. In DNA form, the CDR3 reads TGCAGTGCTAGTATTCTGGGAGCTGGGGCCAACGTCCTGACTTTC.

This clonotype was picked up many times. A library made for alpha chains picked up this beta chain off target, so its size means little. The chain carries TRBV20-1 and TRBJ1-1; D unclear. Trimming left V 3 bases short and J 4 bases short, with 15 bases between. Looked up from germline, CDR1 is DFQATT and CDR2 is SNEGSKA (reference sequence). The CDR3 is made up of 14 amino acids. CDR3 amino acids: CSASVLTGSTEAFF. CDR3 nucleotide sequence: TGCAGTGCTAGTGTGCTTACTGGGAGCACTGAAGCTTTCTTT.

This clonotype was found many times. For a library built for alpha chains, this beta chain is a stray read; little rests on its size. The chain joins TRBV7-8 to TRBJ2-1; a possible D gene is TRBD1 (6 bases). This CDR3 spans 13 amino acids. The germline gives CDR1 SGHVS, CDR2 FQNEAQ. Trimming removed 5 bases at V and 8 bases at J, with 13 bases between. The CDR3 spells CASSPIRGDEQFF. DNA of the CDR3: TGTGCCAGCAGCCCCATCAGGGGCGATGAGCAGTTCTTC.

This clonotype showed up many times. In a library made to pick up alpha chains, this beta chain is a stray read with a size that means little. The V call is TRBV5-1, the J call TRBJ2-2; TRBD1 aligns across 9 bases. The CDR3 length is 14 residues. V trimming: 2 bases; J trimming: 5 bases; junction bases outside the gene matches: 1. Germline loops: CDR1 SGHRS, CDR2 YFSETQ. In DNA form, the CDR3 reads TGCGCCAGCAGCTTTGACAGGGGGACCGGGGAGCTGTTTTTT. Translation: CASSFDRGTGELFF.

This clonotype was observed many times. The library was built for alpha chains, so this beta chain is an off-target read and its size means little. The V call is TRBV5-6, the J call TRBJ1-2, with D tentatively TRBD1 (5 bases). Germline values: CDR1 SGHDT, CDR2 YYEEEE. The CDR3 loop spans 15 amino acids. Trimming cost V 4 bases and J 10 bases, with 23 bases left between them. The CDR3 region is CASSPDQTAIGVYTF. The DNA of the CDR3 is TGTGCCAGCAGCCCCGATCAGACAGCCATCGGGGTCTACACCTTC. The whole variable domain, remainder taken from reference TRBV5-6 and TRBJ1-2, is DAGVTQSPTHLIKTRGQQVTLRCSPKSGHDTVSWYQQALGQGPQFIFQYYEEEERQRGNFPDRFSGHQFPNYSSELNVNALLLGDSALYLCASSPDQTAIGVYTFGSGTRLTVV.

This clonotype is labeled as medium-sized. A library made for alpha chains picked up this beta chain off target, so its size means little. V gene TRBV20-1 combines with J gene TRBJ1-5, with 8 bases matching TRBD1. The germline V gene has CDR1 DFQATT and CDR2 SNEGSKA (reference sequence). The J segment lost 5 bases and the V segment lost 2 bases, leaving 11 bases of the junction unmatched. This CDR3 region has 16 residues. The CDR3 sequence: CSARPSDRATHQPQHF. The CDR3 DNA reads as TGCAGTGCTAGACCCTCGGACAGGGCGACCCATCAGCCCCAGCATTTT.

To note about this clonotype: Since the library was made to target alpha chains, this beta chain is a stray read and its abundance is not meaningful. The chain combines TRBV12-3 or TRBV12-4 with TRBJ1-1, with D uncertain. V lost 1 base to trimming and J lost 7 bases, with 10 bases between them. CDR3 length: 13 amino acids. The CDR3 protein is CASSLGEALEAFF. The DNA of the CDR3 is TGTGCCAGCAGTTTAGGGGAGGCCCTTGAAGCTTTCTTT.

This clonotype was detected many times. Because the library targeted alpha chains, this beta chain is an off-target read whose size means little. CDR3 amino acids: CASSAGNQPQHF. DNA of the CDR3: TGCGCCAGCAGTGCCGGTAATCAGCCCCAGCATTTT. V gene TRBV10-2 combines with J gene TRBJ1-5; D gene unclear. Trimming stripped 4 bases from V and 4 bases from J, with 5 bases between. The length of the CDR3 is 12 residues. Germline V gene lookup returns CDR1 WSHSY and CDR2 SAAADI.

In this sample, this clonotype is medium-sized. Because the library targeted alpha chains, this beta chain is an off-target read whose size means little. The rearrangement joins TRBV6-5 to TRBJ1-4, with D perhaps matching TRBD1 (5 bases). Trimming cost V 6 bases and J 5 bases, with 16 bases left between them. The CDR3 consists of 15 residues. The germline CDR1 and CDR2 sequences are MNHEY and SVGAGI. The CDR3 reads CASRPLGAQNEKLFF. In nucleotides, the CDR3 is TGTGCCAGCAGGCCCCTAGGGGCGCAGAATGAAAAACTGTTTTTT.

There are many counts of this clonotype. A library prepared for alpha chains yielded this beta chain as an off-target read; its size is of little meaning. V is TRBV9 and J is TRBJ1-4; D not resolved. CDR3 length equals 14 residues. Germline loops: CDR1 SGDLS, CDR2 YYNGEE. The V gene lost 6 bases and the J gene lost 7 bases, with 16 bases spanning the gap. CDR3 DNA sequence: TGTGCCAGCACCCCTTCCGCTCAGAGTGAAAAACTGTTTTTT. Translation: CASTPSAQSEKLFF.

A note on this clonotype: The library was built for alpha chains, so this beta chain is an off-target read and its size means little. The rearrangement uses TRBV12-3 or TRBV12-4 and TRBJ1-2; 8 nucleotides match TRBD1. V lost 6 bases to trimming and J lost 4 bases; unmatched junction nucleotides: 10. CDR3 size: 15 residues. CDR3 sequence (DNA): TGTGCCAGCAGCCCCGGACAGGGAGGAATCTATGGCTACACCTTC. It encodes CASSPGQGGIYGYTF.

Ten or more counts support this clonotype. This beta chain is an off-target read within a library intended for alpha chains, so its frequency means little. The rearrangement links TRBV7-9 to TRBJ2-1; no definite D call. Germline V gene sequence: CDR1 SEHNR, CDR2 FQNEAQ (reference sequence). Trimming stripped 1 base from V and 3 bases from J, with 10 bases between. The CDR3 covers 15 residues. The CDR3 here is CASSLGAVLYNEQFF. In DNA, the CDR3 is TGTGCCAGCAGCTTAGGAGCAGTCCTCTACAATGAGCAGTTCTTC. Filled out from reference TRBV7-9 and TRBJ2-1, the complete variable domain reads DTGVSQNPRHKITKRGQNVTFRCDPISEHNRLYWYRQTLGQGPEFLTYFQNEAQLEKSRLLSDRFSAERPKGSFSTLEIQRTEQGDSAMYLCASSLGAVLYNEQFFGPGTRLTVL.

In this sample, this clonotype turned up many times. Because this beta chain is a stray read in a library intended to capture alpha chains, its abundance should not be given much weight. V is TRBV5-1 and J is TRBJ2-5; 10 positions agree with TRBD2. CDR1 and CDR2 from the germline V gene are SGHRS and YFSETQ. Trimming at V came to 3 bases and at J to 8 bases, leaving 10 bases not matched to a gene. The CDR3 extends over 15 amino acids. This CDR3 reads CASSSAGASGGTQYF. Written as DNA, the CDR3 is TGCGCCAGCAGCTCGGCGGGGGCTAGCGGGGGAACCCAGTACTTC.

Many counts were recorded for this clonotype. A library prepared for alpha chains yielded this beta chain as an off-target read; its size is of little meaning. This chain links TRBV12-3 or TRBV12-4 with TRBJ1-2, with TRBD1 as a possible D gene (5 bases). The CDR3 is made up of 12 amino acids. Trimming took off 5 bases at V and 9 bases at J, with 13 bases between the two ends. Written as DNA, the CDR3 is TGTGCCAGCAGTCGCAACCAGGGTCGCTACACCTTC. It specifies CASSRNQGRYTF.